Listed below are T cell receptor beta chains from one sample, sequenced in a study of radiotherapy plus CTLA-4 blockade in lung cancer. Some clones are missing from TCRdb's copy, which holds only in-frame ones; the method was immunoSEQ multiplex PCR. The sample records 25,000 to 35,000 clones, about 81% being singletons. This specimen consisted of peripheral blood, obtained from a patient treated with radiotherapy plus ipilimumab. Source of these receptors: a human donor with non-small cell lung cancer that progressed on radiotherapy plus ipilimumab. Both conserved end residues are part of each CDR3.

j_gene | v_gene | CDR3aa
TRBJ2-4 | TRBV23-1 | CASSQSRENGKNIQYF
TRBJ2-5 | TRBV5-1 | CASSSLAGGPVETQYF
TRBJ1-4 | TRBV4-2 | CASSRRVDRGDLNEKLFF
TRBJ2-7 | TRBV15 | CATSRSTGDYEQYF
TRBJ1-6 | TRBV9 | CASSVMAAGNSPLHF
TRBJ2-2 | TRBV7-8 | CASSPGRANTGELFF
TRBJ2-7 | TRBV11-2 | CASSLGTGIEQYF
TRBJ2-2 | TRBV7-9 | CASSPVHTGELFF
TRBJ2-7 | TRBV15 | CATSRVGQVSYEQYF
TRBJ1-6 | TRBV10-3 | CATSGGGGQDNSPLHF
TRBJ1-2 | TRBV19 | CASSTGGYGYTF
TRBJ1-2 | TRBV19 | CASFSGYGYTF